This record covers a single T cell receptor (beta chain). Its matching antigen is unknown. These data originate in a study of T cell repertoires in cytomegalovirus infection. Whole-study context: In public TCR beta signatures, there were indications of both CMV infection and matching HLA type.

Trimming left V 4 bases short and J 4 bases short, with 10 bases between. The CDR3 has 13 amino acids. Germline-derived CDR1 and CDR2 are SGHTA and FQGTGA. TCRdb re-called the reads through MiXCR, storing one row per CDR3 protein. Among around 310,000 distinct CDR3 sequences listed, 25% to 35% were seen once. The TCR was taken from a human donor in good health (CMV status not recorded). Some clones in this sample may be carry-over from other donors' samples. The chain carries TRBV7-3 and TRBJ2-5; tentatively, D is TRBD1 or TRBD2 (5 bases each). The sample was cultured PBMCs, taken from culture after CMV antigen stimulation. CDR3 coding DNA: TGTGCCAGCAGCTCGGGGCGCCGAGAGACCCAGTACTTC. It specifies CASSSGRRETQYF.